These 12 T cell receptor beta chains originate from one sample sequenced in a study of OX40 agonist ivuxolimab in advanced cancers. Sequenced by immunoSEQ multiplex PCR; TCRdb stores in-frame clones only, minus some. The repertoire has almost 70,000 clones, about nine tenths of them found once; the top ten carry around 8.2%. Sequenced material: CD4+ or CD8+ T cells sorted from blood, taken in a trial of the OX40 agonist ivuxolimab. These TCRs come from an adult with an advanced solid tumor such as melanoma, head and neck, liver or kidney cancer.

A note on this clone: Compared with germline, one end of the junction differs, possibly owing to a read error. This chain links TRBV5-4 with TRBJ2-2; D not resolved. The CDR3 sequence is 15 residues long. Germline V gene sequence: CDR1 SGHNT, CDR2 YYREEE (reference sequence). CDR3 DNA: TGTGCCAGCACCTTGTGGAAAGCGAACACCGGGGAGCTGTTTTTT. Its protein product is CASTLWKANTGELFF.

The sample holds one count of this clone. The chain carries TRBV7-8 and TRBJ2-7; 7 nucleotides line up with TRBD2. Germline-derived CDR1 and CDR2 are SGHVS and FQNEAQ. CDR3 size: 14 residues. V trimming: 7 bases; J trimming: 9 bases; junction bases outside the gene matches: 15. The CDR3 protein is CASTHGRGSAGQYF. CDR3 DNA: TGTGCCAGCACCCATGGGAGGGGAAGTGCGGGGCAGTACTTC.

V is TRBV29-1 and J is TRBJ1-1, with D perhaps TRBD1 (5 bases). CDR3 length equals 13 residues. The V end lost 3 bases, the J end lost 0 bases, and 8 bases lay between the germline ends. From germline, CDR1 is SQVTM and CDR2 ANQGSEA. CDR3 protein: CSVERGVNTEAFF. CDR3 nucleotide sequence: TGCAGCGTTGAGAGGGGTGTGAACACTGAAGCTTTCTTT.

DNA for the CDR3: TGCGCCAGCAGCTCTGGGGATTCAGGACCGAACACTGAAGCTTTCTTT. Translating it yields CASSSGDSGPNTEAFF. The chain links TRBV5-1 to TRBJ1-1; D gene unclear. This CDR3 has 16 residues. Trimming stripped 3 bases from V and 1 base from J, with 16 bases between. The germline CDR1 and CDR2 sequences are SGHRS and YFSETQ.

About this clone itself: One end of the junction fails to match germline, which may point to a read error. The chain carries TRBV7-2 and TRBJ2-5, with 7 positions matching TRBD1. Germline assignment: CDR1 SGHTA and CDR2 FQGNSA. There are 12 residues in the CDR3. CDR3 loop: CASSSRQGRVDF. DNA of the CDR3: TGTGCCAGCAGCTCCCGACAGGGCAGAGTAGACTTC.

This clone was observed once. V gene TRBV14 combines with J gene TRBJ2-5; D is ambiguous. Matching the DNA end better, TRBJ2-7 makes the J call doubtful. This CDR3 is built from 10 residues. Germline V gene sequence: CDR1 SGHDN, CDR2 FVKESK. The CDR3 here is CASSGNEQYF. The CDR3, as DNA: TGTGCCAGCAGCGGGAACGAGCAGTACTTC.

The chain uses TRBV6-1 and TRBJ2-7; D unresolved. The CDR3 consists of 13 residues. Deletions cut 7 bases from V and 3 bases from J, with 13 bases between. Germline CDR1 MNHNS, CDR2 SASEGT. The CDR3 nucleotides read TGTGCCAGCAAAGAGAGTCAGGACTACGAGCAGTACTTC. Translated: CASKESQDYEQYF.

V usage is TRBV5-1 and J usage is TRBJ2-1, with TRBD2 identical over 10 bases. The CDR3 covers 18 residues. Per the germline V gene, CDR1 is SGHRS and CDR2 is YFSETQ. The V and J ends lost 1 base and 0 bases, in that order; junction bases with no gene match: 7. This CDR3 is CASSLRGLAGVSYNEQFF. Here the CDR3 DNA reads TGCGCCAGCAGCTTGCGTGGTCTAGCGGGGGTCTCCTACAATGAGCAGTTCTTC.

The J gene is TRBJ1-1, the V gene TRBV29-1; D perhaps matches TRBD1 (5 bases). Trimming took off 3 bases at V and 5 bases at J, with 10 bases between the two ends. The germline gives CDR1 SQVTM, CDR2 ANQGSEA. This CDR3 spans 12 amino acids. For the CDR3, the DNA is TGCAGCGTTGACCGGGGGGAAACTGAAGCTTTCTTT. As protein: CSVDRGETEAFF.

The chain links TRBV30 to TRBJ2-1, with TRBD2 as a possible D gene (7 bases). CDR1 is GTSNPN, CDR2 SVGIG, per germline (reference sequence). Deletions cut 6 bases from V and 8 bases from J, with 20 bases between. The CDR3 spans 14 residues. Here the CDR3 DNA reads TGTGCCTGCCAACCGCGGGGGCGAGAGGATGAGCAGTTCTTC. This sequence encodes CACQPRGREDEQFF.

Regarding this clone: The sample holds other DNA sequences that translate to the same CDR3. This chain joins TRBV9 and TRBJ1-1; D unresolved. The CDR3 covers 13 residues. Trimming removed 3 bases from V and 7 bases from J, with 13 bases in between. CDR1 and CDR2 (germline): SGDLS, YYNGEE. Written as DNA, the CDR3 is TGTGCCAGCAGCGCGGTCCCCGGAGGTGAAGCTTTCTTT. It codes for CASSAVPGGEAFF.

The rearrangement joins TRBV18 to TRBJ2-7, with D tentatively TRBD2 (6 bases). Per the germline V gene, CDR1 is KGHSH and CDR2 is LQKENI. The CDR3 is made up of 13 amino acids. V shed 4 bases and J shed 7 bases, with 14 bases lying between them. CDR3 nucleotide sequence: TGTGCCAGCTCACTCCGGGACTCATGGGAGCAGTACTTC. It specifies CASSLRDSWEQYF.